This T cell receptor (beta chain) was sequenced for a study of blood T cell repertoires in COVID-19. This CDR3 is 13 amino acids long. CDR1 and CDR2 (germline): MGHDK, SYGVNS. Trimming cost V 6 bases and J 4 bases, with 12 bases left between them. In the authors' methods: Nucleated cell number was recorded as an estimate derived from reference gene primer amplification. TCRdb's table, derived via immunoSEQ multiplex PCR, lists solely in-frame clones and lacks some. The DNA was the basis for D and trimming; V, J and clone size are from that table. The top ten clones hold approximately 2% of a sample with fewer than 500,000 clones, nearly 90% of them seen once. Enrollees, about 18 to 90 years old, lived in roughly 24 US areas.

The genes are TRBV25-1 and TRBJ1-2; D ambiguous. The source of this sequence is a young woman with acute COVID-19. Sequencing was performed on PBMCs or T cells enriched from blood (not recorded which). The CDR3 DNA reads TGTGCCAGCAGGGAAGACAACGGCTATGGCTACACCTTC. Translating it yields CASREDNGYGYTF.